The 9 T cell receptor beta chains given below trace back to one sample, sequenced in a study of blood T cell repertoires in COVID-19. Sequencing used immunoSEQ multiplex PCR; TCRdb keeps in-frame clones, though not all of them. The repertoire holds around 620,000 clones, with 85% to 90% as singletons. Sequencing was performed on peripheral blood. These receptors came from a woman aged 18 to 35 with acute or convalescent COVID-19.

Of note for this clone: Other DNA sequences within the sample encode an identical CDR3. The chain has TRBV24-1 and TRBJ1-1, with D unresolved. This CDR3 spans 13 amino acids. Germline lookup yields CDR1 KGHDR and CDR2 SFDVKD. V lost 4 bases, J lost 0 bases, and 5 bases lay in between. The CDR3 sequence: CATSDLLNTEAFF. The CDR3 nucleotides are TGTGCCACCAGTGACCTTTTGAACACTGAAGCTTTCTTT.

This clone occurred a few times. V gene TRBV3-1 (or the pseudogene TRBV3-2) combines with J gene TRBJ1-3; D gene unclear. Germline CDR1 is LGHDT and CDR2 is YNNKEL (reference sequence). The CDR3 runs 14 residues. V was cut by 4 bases and J by 6 bases, with 13 bases left in between. As DNA, the CDR3 is TGTGCCAGCAGCCCGGGGTTTTATGTAAACACCATATATTTT. This sequence encodes CASSPGFYVNTIYF.

The chain links TRBV3-1 (or the pseudogene TRBV3-2) to TRBJ1-2; a possible D gene is TRBD1 (6 bases). Trimming cost V 6 bases and J 5 bases, with 25 bases left between them. Germline CDR1 and CDR2: LGHDT and YNNKEL (reference sequence). This CDR3 contains 17 residues. CDR3: CASRPSMRQGRIYGYTF. The CDR3 coding sequence is TGTGCCAGCAGACCTTCGATGCGCCAGGGGCGGATATATGGCTACACCTTC.

V and J are TRBV5-1 and TRBJ2-7, with 10 bases fitting TRBD1. J gave up 2 bases and V 1 base, and 9 bases lay outside the gene matches. Germline V gives CDR1 SGHRS, CDR2 YFSETQ. The CDR3 totals 17 residues. The chain's CDR3 is CASSLWVGDRGTYEQYF. DNA for the CDR3: TGCGCCAGCAGCTTGTGGGTAGGGGACAGGGGAACCTACGAGCAGTACTTC.

This sequence joins TRBV28 and TRBJ1-3; a weak D match, TRBD1 (6 bases). With 6 bases removed from V and 4 bases from J, the gap between germline ends came to 19 bases. Germline V gene lookup returns CDR1 MDHEN and CDR2 SYDVKM. The CDR3 runs 16 residues. The CDR3 region is CASRDPTGYSGNTIYF. CDR3 DNA sequence: TGTGCCAGCAGAGACCCCACAGGGTATTCAGGAAACACCATATATTTT.

The rearrangement uses TRBV3-1 (or the pseudogene TRBV3-2) and TRBJ2-3; possibly TRBD2 for D (5 bases). The germline gives CDR1 LGHDT, CDR2 YNNKEL (reference sequence). The V end was cut by 1 base, the J end by 4 bases, with 9 bases between. This CDR3 is 14 amino acids long. This CDR3 is CASSQGPRADTQYF. The CDR3 DNA follows: TGTGCCAGCAGCCAAGGGCCGCGGGCAGATACGCAGTATTTT.

This chain connects TRBV4-3 to TRBJ2-3, with TRBD2 identical over 7 bases. The CDR3 totals 15 residues. The V gene's germline CDR1 is LGHNA and CDR2 YSLEER. The junction had 7 bases not matched to a gene; V was cut back by 1 base and J by 6 bases. The CDR3 DNA follows: TGCGCCAGCAGCCAAGCGAGACTAGCAGCGGATACGCAGTATTTT. Translating it yields CASSQARLAADTQYF.

The chain combines TRBV7-3 with TRBJ1-6; D is possibly TRBD1 (5 bases). Trimming took 2 bases from V and 7 from J, leaving 9 bases between them. The CDR3 contains 14 residues. CDR1 and CDR2 from the germline V gene are SGHTA and FQGTGA. CDR3 loop: CASSLWGENSPLHF. The DNA for the CDR3 is TGTGCCAGCAGCTTATGGGGGGAAAATTCACCCCTCCACTTT.

CDR3 sequence (DNA): TGTGCCTGCAACAGGGGCTACTATGGCTACACCTTC. It specifies CACNRGYYGYTF. V and J are TRBV19 and TRBJ1-2; 7 bases line up with TRBD1. Germline values: CDR1 LNHDA, CDR2 SQIVND (reference sequence). The CDR3 has 12 residues. The V gene end was trimmed by 11 bases and the J gene end by 3 bases; junction bases not matched to a gene: 6.